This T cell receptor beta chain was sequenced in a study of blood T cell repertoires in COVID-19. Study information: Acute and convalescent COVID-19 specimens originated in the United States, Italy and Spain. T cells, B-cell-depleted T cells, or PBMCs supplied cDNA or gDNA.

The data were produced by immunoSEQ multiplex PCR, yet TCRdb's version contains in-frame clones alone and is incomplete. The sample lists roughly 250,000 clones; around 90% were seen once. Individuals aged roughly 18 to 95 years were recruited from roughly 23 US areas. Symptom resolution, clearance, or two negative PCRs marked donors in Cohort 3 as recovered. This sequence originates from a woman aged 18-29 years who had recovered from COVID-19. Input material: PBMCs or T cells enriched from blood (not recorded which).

The CDR3 sequence: CASSFNRGSEQYF. The CDR3 DNA is TGTGCCAGCAGCTTTAACAGGGGCAGCGAGCAGTACTTC. The chain joins TRBV7-9 to TRBJ2-7, with 7 bases aligning to TRBD1. V lost 3 bases, J lost 6 bases, and 5 bases stayed unmatched. The germline gives CDR1 SEHNR, CDR2 FQNEAQ (reference sequence). CDR3 length equals 13 residues.